This T cell receptor beta chain was recovered during a study of CD8 T cells in ankylosing spondylitis. This CDR3 has 16 amino acids. The ends were cut back, 6 bases at V and 0 bases at J, with 16 bases in the middle. Germline CDR1 and CDR2: KGHSH and LQKENI. Via MiXCR, TCRdb re-called the 5' RACE reads, giving one row per CDR3 protein. The data contain some 340,000 distinct CDR3 sequences, 14% to 15% of them seen just once; the ten biggest clones take up approximately 0.99%. The chain links TRBV18 to TRBJ2-3; D is unresolved. This clonotype was obtained from a male donor with ankylosing spondylitis or in good health (not recorded which). Material for sequencing was blood, either unsorted or a sorted T cell fraction (not recorded which). For the CDR3, the DNA is TGTGCCAGCTCGAAAAGGCCTCCTGATAGCACAGATACGCAGTATTTT. It specifies CASSKRPPDSTDTQYF.